One and the same sample provided the 22 T cell receptor beta chains below, sequenced in a study of metastatic and nonmetastatic thyroid tumors. Via MiXCR, TCRdb re-called the PCR reads. This repertoire shows tens of thousands of clones, 20% to 25% found once; its top ten account for 9.2%. Each patient went into thyroid surgery without having received any treatment. Sequencing was performed on blood. Receptors originate from a female donor with papillary thyroid cancer or a benign thyroid nodule (not recorded which). Some clones in this sample may be carry-over from other donors' samples.

DNA for the CDR3: TGTGCCACTACGACAGGGTCAGATACGCAGTATTTT. Protein product: CATTTGSDTQYF. The chain carries TRBV12-3 or TRBV12-4 and TRBJ2-3; TRBD1 agrees at 7 bases. The ends lost 10 bases at V and 4 bases at J; junction bases unmatched: 5. This CDR3 is built from 12 residues.

This clone was observed a few times. With a much larger clone just one base away, this may be a read error. This sample also contains other DNA sequences that code for the same CDR3. The chain has TRBV20-1 and TRBJ2-2; unclear D gene. With 3 bases removed from V and 0 bases from J, the gap between germline ends came to 8 bases. The germline V gene encodes CDR1 DFQATT and CDR2 SNEGSKA (reference sequence). This CDR3 is built from 14 residues. In nucleotides, the CDR3 is TGCAGTGCTAGCCACGGACCGAACACCGGGGAGCTGTTTTTT. This gives the protein CSASHGPNTGELFF.

The table lists this clone with a few counts. Other DNA sequences in this sample translate to the same CDR3. The chain uses TRBV6-1 and TRBJ2-3; D gene ambiguous. Germline V lookup: CDR1 MNHNS, CDR2 SASEGT. This CDR3 contains 14 residues. The V end lost 2 bases, the J end lost 4 bases, and 10 bases lay between the germline ends. In DNA form, the CDR3 reads TGTGCCAGCAGTGAACACGTACCACCAGATACGCAGTATTTT. This sequence encodes CASSEHVPPDTQYF.

The rearrangement links TRBV14 to TRBJ2-5; D is uncertain. V gave up 4 bases and J gave up 7 bases, with 10 bases separating them. This CDR3 is built from 12 residues. Germline CDR1 and CDR2: SGHDN and FVKESK. The CDR3 reads CASSRLRGTQYF. CDR3 bases: TGTGCCAGCAGCCGCCTACGAGGGACCCAGTACTTC.

This clone occurred many times. The rearrangement uses TRBV18 and TRBJ1-4; D might be TRBD1 (5 bases). Germline CDR1 and CDR2: KGHSH and LQKENI. V was shortened by 3 bases and J by 2 bases, with 13 bases between the two germline ends. CDR3 size: 16 residues. The CDR3 is CASSPFSAGTNEKLFF. The DNA of the CDR3 is TGTGCCAGCTCACCGTTTTCAGCAGGGACTAATGAAAAACTGTTTTTT.

This clone was recorded many times. This rearrangement joins TRBV29-1 to TRBJ1-2, with TRBD1 identical over 7 bases. Germline values: CDR1 SQVTM, CDR2 ANQGSEA. The CDR3 covers 14 residues. The trim removed 4 bases at V and 7 bases at J, leaving 12 bases unmatched. CDR3 loop: CSVGSRPGGFGYTF. The CDR3 DNA reads as TGCAGCGTTGGAAGCAGGCCAGGGGGTTTTGGCTACACCTTC.

This clone was seen a few times. A single base separates this from a much larger clone, so it may be a read error. The gene calls are TRBV20-1 and TRBJ2-5, with D perhaps matching TRBD2 (5 bases). There are 12 residues in the CDR3. From germline, CDR1 is DFQATT and CDR2 SNEGSKA (reference sequence). V lost 5 bases and J 5 bases, leaving 12 bases between the germline ends. CDR3 loop: CSAYARRETQYF. The CDR3 DNA sequence: TGCAGTGCTTATGCCCGGAGGGAGACCCAGTACTTC.

V and J are TRBV7-8 and TRBJ2-1, with 12 bases lining up with TRBD2. CDR3 length equals 15 residues. The germline gives CDR1 SGHVS, CDR2 FQNEAQ. Trimming cost V 5 bases and J 6 bases; bases outside gene matches: 5. The CDR3, as DNA: TGTGCCAGCAGCCCGGGACTAGCGGGTGCCAATGAGCAGTTCTTC. This gives the protein CASSPGLAGANEQFF.

The gene calls are TRBV6-4 and TRBJ2-7; D is perhaps TRBD2 (5 bases). V lost 5 bases to trimming and J lost 0 bases, with 20 bases between them. The CDR3 is 17 amino acids. CDR1 and CDR2 from the germline V gene are MRHNA and SNTAGT. Written as DNA, the CDR3 is TGTGCCAGCAGTTTAGCGTGGCGGAACCTCCTCTCCTACGAGCAGTACTTC. Amino acid sequence: CASSLAWRNLLSYEQYF.

The chain employs TRBV6-1 and TRBJ2-1; 7 bases align to TRBD2. The CDR3 extends over 15 amino acids. V was clipped by 7 bases and J by 8 bases; unmatched bases: 14. The germline V gene has CDR1 MNHNS and CDR2 SASEGT. The CDR3 sequence: CASTGGDPDGDEQFF. DNA of the CDR3: TGTGCCAGCACTGGGGGGGACCCGGACGGCGATGAGCAGTTCTTC.

This clone was picked up many times. The same CDR3 can be traced to other DNA sequences in this sample. The rearrangement joins TRBV14 to TRBJ2-5; D unresolved. In germline, CDR1 is SGHDN, CDR2 FVKESK. The CDR3 loop spans 12 amino acids. Trimming stripped 4 bases from V and 4 bases from J, with 7 bases between. The CDR3 bases are TGTGCCAGCAGCCGCCTACGAGAGACCCAGTACTTC. It encodes CASSRLRETQYF.

This clone was detected ten times or more. The chain couples TRBV12-3 or TRBV12-4 to TRBJ2-5; D not resolved. The CDR3 has 14 amino acids. Deletions cut 6 bases from V and 5 bases from J, with 16 bases between. The DNA for the CDR3 is TGTGCCAGCAGGGGCGGAGTACTTGGGGAGACCCAGTACTTC. This encodes CASRGGVLGETQYF.

This clone was detected many times. This chain connects TRBV19 to TRBJ2-2, with TRBD1 matching 8 bases. Germline trimming cut 7 bases from V and 7 bases from J; bases unmatched to any gene: 17. CDR1 and CDR2 (germline): LNHDA, SQIVND (reference sequence). CDR3 length: 17 amino acids. CDR3 residues: CASTGTGGFGAGGELFF. DNA of the CDR3: TGTGCCAGTACCGGTACAGGGGGATTTGGGGCGGGCGGGGAGCTGTTTTTT. The variable domain in full, with the rest retrieved from reference TRBV19 and TRBJ2-2, is DGGITQSPKYLFRKEGQNVTLSCEQNLNHDAMYWYRQDPGQGLRLIYYSQIVNDFQKGDIAEGYSVSREKKESFPLTVTSAQKNPTAFYLCASTGTGGFGAGGELFFGEGSRLTVL.

This clone showed up many times. V is TRBV10-3 and J is TRBJ2-2; TRBD1 might be the D (6 bases). The V and J ends lost 3 bases and 3 bases respectively, with 8 bases between them. Germline loops: CDR1 ENHRY, CDR2 SYGVKD. The CDR3 is 14 amino acids. CDR3 protein: CAISDRGDTGELFF. DNA of the CDR3: TGTGCCATCAGTGACAGGGGAGACACCGGGGAGCTGTTTTTT.

This clone came up many times. The CDR3 sequence: CSASTTVYEQYF. The CDR3 bases are TGCAGTGCTAGTACGACCGTTTACGAGCAGTACTTC. V gene TRBV20-1 combines with J gene TRBJ2-7; D gene ambiguous. V was trimmed by 3 bases and J by 4 bases, leaving 10 bases between them. The CDR3 consists of 12 residues. Germline CDR1 and CDR2: DFQATT and SNEGSKA (reference sequence).

V usage is TRBV18 and J usage is TRBJ2-1; weak D call: TRBD1 (6 bases). Germline V gives CDR1 KGHSH, CDR2 LQKENI. This CDR3 spans 14 amino acids. Trimming pared 3 bases from V and 5 bases from J, leaving 11 bases between. The CDR3 DNA sequence: TGTGCCAGCTCACCGAGCAGGGACAACAATGAGCAGTTCTTC. Its translation: CASSPSRDNNEQFF.

This chain connects TRBV5-1 to TRBJ2-2, with D unclear. V was pared by 0 bases and J by 6 bases, with 9 bases between. CDR3 length: 14 residues. CDR1 and CDR2 (germline): SGHRS, YFSETQ. The CDR3 DNA reads as TGCGCCAGCAGCTTGGACGGGTATCCCGGGGAGCTGTTTTTT. Translating gives CASSLDGYPGELFF.

The sample holds a few counts of this clone. The rearrangement uses TRBV6-6 and TRBJ2-7; possibly TRBD2 for D (6 bases). This CDR3 region has 16 residues. Looked up from germline, CDR1 is MNHNY and CDR2 is SVGAGI (reference sequence). Trimming took 2 bases from V and 0 from J, leaving 14 bases between them. In DNA form, the CDR3 reads TGTGCCAGCAGTTACGGAGGGGTCACGAGCTCCTACGAGCAGTACTTC. It specifies CASSYGGVTSSYEQYF.

This clone was picked up many times. V gene TRBV13 combines with J gene TRBJ1-1; unclear D gene. The germline V and J ends were trimmed by 0 bases and 4 bases, with 9 bases remaining between them. The germline CDR1 and CDR2 sequences are PRHDT and FYEKMQ (reference sequence). The CDR3 extends over 14 amino acids. Here the CDR3 DNA reads TGTGCCAGCAGCTTAGGCCGGAGGGTCACTGAAGCTTTCTTT. Translation gives CASSLGRRVTEAFF.

In this sample, this clone turned up a few times. The rearrangement joins TRBV12-3 or TRBV12-4 to TRBJ2-7; D assignment may be TRBD1 or TRBD2 (5 bases each). V lost 3 bases and J 4 bases, leaving 13 bases between the germline ends. The CDR3 contains 14 residues. CDR3 sequence: CASSLGDGLYEQYF. DNA for the CDR3: TGTGCCAGCAGTTTGGGGGACGGACTTTACGAGCAGTACTTC.

This chain connects TRBV11-2 to TRBJ2-7, with 15 bases lining up with TRBD2. CDR3 length: 16 amino acids. V was clipped by 6 bases and J by 9 bases; unmatched bases: 12. Germline V CDR1 and CDR2: SGHAT, FQNNGV. The CDR3 DNA is TGTGCCAGCAGACCGGGACTAGCGGGAGGTCTATATGCGCAGTACTTC. Residues: CASRPGLAGGLYAQYF.

This clone is medium-sized. The identical CDR3 is also encoded by other nucleotide sequences in the sample. The chain is built from TRBV6-1 and TRBJ1-6; a possible D gene is TRBD1 (5 bases). The V and J ends lost 7 bases and 5 bases respectively, with 9 bases between them. Germline CDR1 and CDR2: MNHNS and SASEGT. The CDR3 is made up of 13 amino acids. The chain's CDR3 is CASKGRNNSPLHF. In nucleotides, the CDR3 is TGTGCCAGCAAGGGACGGAATAATTCACCCCTCCACTTT.